This T cell receptor (beta chain) was identified during a study of shared clonotypes between healthy human individuals. Sequenced by immunoSEQ multiplex PCR; TCRdb stores in-frame clones only, minus some. Here the sample spans over a million clones, 70% to 80% being singletons. The CDR3 is made up of 15 amino acids. V was clipped by 2 bases and J by 5 bases; unmatched bases: 4. The V gene's germline CDR1 is SGHRS and CDR2 YFSETQ. This rearrangement joins TRBV5-1 to TRBJ2-5; 12 nucleotides agree with TRBD1. This TCR derives from a man aged 18 to 35 in good health. Some clones in this sample may be carry-over from other donors' samples. Sequenced sample: memory CD4+ T cells from PBMCs. Sample subset: CD45RA-negative fraction. CDR3 in DNA: TGCGCCAGCAGCTTCTGGGACAGGGGGCTCGAGACCCAGTACTTC. Translation: CASSFWDRGLETQYF.